This T cell receptor (delta chain) was profiled in a study of human gamma delta and Vdelta1 T cells. Study-wide points: Acute myeloid leukemia was reportedly broadly targeted by polyclonal Delta One T cells.

This CDR3 region has 14 residues. Trimming cost V 1 base and J 10 bases; bases outside gene matches: 9. Germline V gene lookup returns CDR1 TSWWSYY and CDR2 QGS. TCRdb redid the clone calls on the PCR reads with CATT. The sample holds about 6,400 delta-chain clones, roughly 40% seen once. A remark on this clone: Antigen unknown.

The clonotype originates from a human donor in good health. Material: Vdelta1 gamma-delta T cells from blood grown in culture (DOT cells). The chain has TRDV1 and TRDJ1, with TRDD3 matching 7 bases. DNA for the CDR3: TGTGCTCTTGGGGAACCTACTGGGGATGGTGCACTCATCTTT. Translating gives CALGEPTGDGALIF.